This T cell receptor beta chain was sequenced in a study of blood T cell repertoires in COVID-19. Study-level background: From the United States, Italy and Spain came samples of acute and convalescent COVID-19. T cells, B-cell-depleted T cells, or PBMCs supplied cDNA or gDNA.

Per the study methods: Counts of nucleated cells, estimated from reference gene primer amplification, were obtained. Profiled with immunoSEQ multiplex PCR; TCRdb holds only in-frame clones, not every one. V and J calls and clone size are given by that table; D and trimming were obtained from the DNA. The sample shows under 150,000 clones, approximately 90% of them seen only once. Looked up from germline, CDR1 is LNHDA and CDR2 is SQIVND (reference sequence). With 8 bases clipped from V and 4 bases from J, the junction kept 10 bases outside the gene matches. The CDR3 is 17 amino acids. This chain connects TRBV19 to TRBJ2-3, with TRBD2 matching over 15 bases. The source is a man in his fifties with active or convalescent COVID-19. The specimen was peripheral blood. CDR3 sequence reads: CASEQGTSGRFSDTQYF. As DNA, the CDR3 is TGTGCCAGTGAACAAGGGACTAGCGGGAGGTTTTCAGATACGCAGTATTTT.